A single sample gave rise to the 5 T cell receptor beta chains below, sequenced in a study of T cell responses to AZD1222 COVID-19 vaccine. TCRdb's copy holds only in-frame clones and misses some; the assay was immunoSEQ multiplex PCR. The sample yields around 160,000 clones, around 83% seen once. The specimen was peripheral blood, collected on day 0 of MenACWY control vaccination. These receptors were taken from an adult in good health.

The chain has TRBV5-1 and TRBJ1-2; D might be TRBD1 (5 bases). Between the trimmed V and J ends, which lost 0 bases and 13 bases, there was a span of 16 bases. This CDR3 is built from 13 residues. Per the germline V gene, CDR1 is SGHRS and CDR2 is YFSETQ. The CDR3 nucleotides are TGCGCCAGCAGCTTGGACATAGGGGAGGGAACCACCTTC. This translates into CASSLDIGEGTTF.

The chain joins TRBV25-1 to TRBJ1-1; no clear D. CDR3 length: 14 amino acids. The V gene lost 1 base and the J gene lost 0 bases, with 6 bases spanning the gap. Germline CDR1 reads MGHDK; CDR2 reads SYGVNS. The CDR3 loop is CASSELGVNTEAFF. The CDR3 bases are TGTGCCAGCAGTGAATTAGGCGTGAACACTGAAGCTTTCTTT. Based on the CDR3 plus reference TRBV25-1 and TRBJ1-1, the full variable domain is EADIYQTPRYLVIGTGKKITLECSQTMGHDKMYWYQQDPGMELHLIHYSYGVNSTEKGDLSSESTVSRIRTEHFPLTLESARPSHTSQYLCASSELGVNTEAFFGQGTRLTVV.

This chain links TRBV6-5 with TRBJ1-1, with D perhaps matching TRBD1 (6 bases). The CDR3 is 14 amino acids. Germline assignment: CDR1 MNHEY and CDR2 SVGAGI. Deletions cut 6 bases from V and 7 bases from J, with 18 bases between. The CDR3 coding sequence is TGTGCCAGCAGCAAGAAAGGGGGGCCCCTTGAAGCTTTCTTT. It translates to CASSKKGGPLEAFF.

CDR3 amino acids: CASSAGTGNSPLHF. The CDR3, as DNA: TGTGCCAGCAGCGCCGGGACAGGGAATTCACCCCTCCACTTT. The rearrangement uses TRBV3-1 (or the pseudogene TRBV3-2) and TRBJ1-6, with TRBD1 matching over 9 bases. Germline assignment: CDR1 LGHDT and CDR2 YNNKEL (reference sequence). The V and J ends lost 5 bases and 7 bases, in that order; junction bases with no gene match: 3. The CDR3 runs 14 residues.

This clone has just a few counts. The V and J genes are TRBV28 and TRBJ1-5; D unresolved. Per germline, CDR1 MDHEN and CDR2 SYDVKM. The CDR3 is 15 amino acids. V lost 4 bases to trimming and J lost 2 bases, with 12 bases between them. The CDR3, as DNA: TGTGCCAGCAGTTCATCCCAACAGCGCAATCAGCCCCAGCATTTT. Translation gives CASSSSQQRNQPQHF.